This T cell receptor (beta chain) emerged from a study of breast tumors, draining lymph nodes, adjacent tissues listed by TCRdb under 2016. In terms of the full investigation: In breast cancer patients, the study compared the TCR beta repertoires of tumor, adjacent nontumor tissue and axillary lymph nodes. In human breast cancer, the study set out to assess how tumor, surrounding tissue and draining lymph node repertoires relate to one another and whether T cells might be exchanged between them.

The paper's findings and limits, for the study overall: The study presented the conclusion that tumor T cells originate in lymph nodes as consistent with a hypothesis, not as something directly demonstrated. T-cell repertoire diversity in tumors was found to be lower than in lymph nodes but higher than in nontumor tissue, and preferential V and J gene usage was observed. The data were considered consistent with the idea that most tumor T cells come from the lymph node and then expand in tumor tissue. The similarity between tumor and nontumor tissue repertoires was significantly greater in luminal-like breast cancer than in basal-like breast cancer.

V lost 3 bases and J lost 8 bases, and the count of bases not matched to a germline gene is 4. The CDR3 spans 13 residues, from the cysteine through the phenylalanine. Only CDR3 DNA is held: 39 bases, read in frame from base 1. CDR1 and CDR2 are read off the germline V gene as MRHNA and SNTAGT. This clonotype was recorded at least ten times. What this receptor recognizes is not known. Within one base of it there is no much larger clone, and no base qualities were kept. Lymph node samples came from the axillary draining lymph nodes of breast cancer patients. Sequencing was carried out with an Illumina HiSeq 2000. Multiplex PCR amplification was used to build the TCR beta chain libraries. The amplified TCR beta chain products were analyzed by high-throughput sequencing. TCRdb trimmed public reads at Q25 via fastp, called clones via MiXCR and kept in-frame beta chains. Merged by CDR3 protein, the rows form single entries marked with the most common genes and DNA. Counted in this sample were roughly 110,000 distinct CDR3 sequences; less than 40% of them appeared once. The ten largest clones add up to less than 6% of the sample.

Material: axillary lymph node tissue. This TCR came from a female donor with breast cancer. Some clones in this sample may be carry-over from other donors' samples. Recombination connected TRBV6-4 to TRBJ2-1; TRBD2 lines up with 7 middle nucleotides. The DNA reads TGTGCCAGCAGTGATCGGGCGGGGGATGAGCAGTTCTTC. It encodes CASSDRAGDEQFF.